This T cell receptor beta chain was captured by sequencing in a study of blood T cell repertoires in COVID-19. Cohorts were determined from participant-reported clinical history. Sequencing was performed with immunoSEQ multiplex PCR; in TCRdb, only in-frame clones are kept and a portion is missing. The sample consists of about 260,000 clones, about nine tenths of them appearing once. V lost 3 bases to trimming and J lost 4 bases, with 6 bases between them. The CDR3 consists of 13 residues. Germline values: CDR1 SGHVS, CDR2 FNYEAQ. The receptor's source is a man in his forties or fifties who had been exposed to COVID-19. The chain has TRBV7-6 and TRBJ2-2; D ambiguous. The specimen was PBMCs or T cells enriched from blood (not recorded which). CDR3 nucleotide sequence: TGTGCCAGCAGCTTTACGGGCACCGGGGAGCTGTTTTTT. This sequence encodes CASSFTGTGELFF.